This T cell receptor beta chain was identified in a study of T-cell reconstitution after alpha-beta-depleted transplantation in children. Whole-study findings and limits: After transplant, high TCRbeta diversity at day 60 in some patients arose from surviving recipient T cells and thymic progenitors. At one year after transplant, newly produced T cells mostly accounted for T-cell counts and diversity.

The library targeted TCRbeta and was prepared with unique molecular identifiers. TCRdb re-called the PCR reads with MiXCR, one entry per CDR3 protein. The table shows 220,000 or so distinct CDR3 sequences, with approximately 8% occurring only once. This clonotype has a count of ten or more. Its target is not known. From germline, CDR1 is LGHDT and CDR2 YNNKEL (reference sequence). V shed 0 bases, J shed 7 bases, and the junction held 9 bases outside the gene matches. The CDR3 spans 15 residues. The source of this sequence is a male patient between 10 and 17 years old who had a stem cell transplant for acute lymphoblastic leukemia, so the T cells may come from the graft donor. V gene TRBV3-1 combines with J gene TRBJ2-7; TRBD1 matches 7 bases. The material sequenced was PBMCs, mostly from graft donor cells, taken 180 days after TCRalphabeta/CD19-depleted stem cell transplant. In DNA form, the CDR3 reads TGTGCCAGCAGCCAAGATGCTGGTAGGGGGCGAGAGCAGTACTTC. It yields the protein CASSQDAGRGREQYF.